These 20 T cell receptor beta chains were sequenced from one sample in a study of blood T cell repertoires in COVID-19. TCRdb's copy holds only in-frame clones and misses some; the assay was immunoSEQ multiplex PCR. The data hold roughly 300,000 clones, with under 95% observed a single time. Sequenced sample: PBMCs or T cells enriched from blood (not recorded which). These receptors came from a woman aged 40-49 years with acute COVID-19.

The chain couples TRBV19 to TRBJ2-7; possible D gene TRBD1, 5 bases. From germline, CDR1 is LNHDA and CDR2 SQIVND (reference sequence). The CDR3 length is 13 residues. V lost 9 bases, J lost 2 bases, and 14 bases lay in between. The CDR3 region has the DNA TGTGCCAGCGCTACAGGTTCCCCCTACGAGCAGTACTTC. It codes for CASATGSPYEQYF.

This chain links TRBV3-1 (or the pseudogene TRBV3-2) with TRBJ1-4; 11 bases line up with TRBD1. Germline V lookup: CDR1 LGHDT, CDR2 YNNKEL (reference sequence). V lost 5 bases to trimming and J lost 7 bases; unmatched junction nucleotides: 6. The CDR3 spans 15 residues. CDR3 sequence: CASSSAGTGGEKLFF. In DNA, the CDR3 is TGTGCCAGCAGCTCGGCCGGGACAGGGGGTGAAAAACTGTTTTTT.

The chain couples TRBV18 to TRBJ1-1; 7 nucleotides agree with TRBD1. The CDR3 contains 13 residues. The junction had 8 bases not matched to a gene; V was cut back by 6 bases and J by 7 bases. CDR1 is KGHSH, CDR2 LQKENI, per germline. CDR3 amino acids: CASSRGQESEAFF. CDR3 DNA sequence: TGTGCCAGCTCTCGCGGACAGGAGAGTGAAGCTTTCTTT. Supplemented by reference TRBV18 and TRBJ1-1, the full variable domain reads NAGVMQNPRHLVRRRGQEARLRCSPMKGHSHVYWYRQLPEEGLKFMVYLQKENIIDESGMPKERFSAEFPKEGPSILRIQQVVRGDSAAYFCASSRGQESEAFFGQGTRLTVV.

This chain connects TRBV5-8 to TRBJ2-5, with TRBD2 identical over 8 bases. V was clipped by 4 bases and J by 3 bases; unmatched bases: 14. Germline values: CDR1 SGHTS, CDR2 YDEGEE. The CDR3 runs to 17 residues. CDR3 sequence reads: CASSGTRGEGPEETQYF. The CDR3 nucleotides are TGTGCCAGCAGCGGGACTAGGGGGGAGGGCCCGGAAGAGACCCAGTACTTC.

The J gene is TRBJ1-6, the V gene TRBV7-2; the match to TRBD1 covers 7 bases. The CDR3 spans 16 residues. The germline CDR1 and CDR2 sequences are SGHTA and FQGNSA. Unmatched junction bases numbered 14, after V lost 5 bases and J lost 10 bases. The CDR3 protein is CASSDRDPRTGSPLHF. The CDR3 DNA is TGTGCCAGCAGCGACAGGGACCCCCGGACGGGGTCACCCCTCCACTTT.

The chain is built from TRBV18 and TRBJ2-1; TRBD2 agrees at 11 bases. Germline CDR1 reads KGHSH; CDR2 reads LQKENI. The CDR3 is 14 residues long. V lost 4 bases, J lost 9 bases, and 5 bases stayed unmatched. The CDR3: CASSRTSGWGEQFF. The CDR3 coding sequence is TGTGCCAGCTCACGGACTAGCGGGTGGGGTGAGCAGTTCTTC.

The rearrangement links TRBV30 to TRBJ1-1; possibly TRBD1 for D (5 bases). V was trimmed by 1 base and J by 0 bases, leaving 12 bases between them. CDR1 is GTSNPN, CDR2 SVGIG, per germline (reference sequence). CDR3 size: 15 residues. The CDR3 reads CAWSEDTEMNTEAFF. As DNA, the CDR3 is TGTGCCTGGAGTGAGGACACGGAGATGAACACTGAAGCTTTCTTT.

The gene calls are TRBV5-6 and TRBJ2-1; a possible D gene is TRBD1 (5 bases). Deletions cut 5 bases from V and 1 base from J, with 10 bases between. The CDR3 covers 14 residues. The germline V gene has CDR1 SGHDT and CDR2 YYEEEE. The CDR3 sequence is CASRRAGSYNEQFF. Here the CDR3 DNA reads TGTGCCAGCAGACGGGCAGGGTCCTACAATGAGCAGTTCTTC.

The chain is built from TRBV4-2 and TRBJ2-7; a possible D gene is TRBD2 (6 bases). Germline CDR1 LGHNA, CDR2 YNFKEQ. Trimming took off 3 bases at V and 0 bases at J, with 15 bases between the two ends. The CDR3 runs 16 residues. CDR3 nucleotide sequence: TGTGCCAGCAGCCAGGAGGGACCTCCGAGCTCCTACGAGCAGTACTTC. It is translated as CASSQEGPPSSYEQYF.

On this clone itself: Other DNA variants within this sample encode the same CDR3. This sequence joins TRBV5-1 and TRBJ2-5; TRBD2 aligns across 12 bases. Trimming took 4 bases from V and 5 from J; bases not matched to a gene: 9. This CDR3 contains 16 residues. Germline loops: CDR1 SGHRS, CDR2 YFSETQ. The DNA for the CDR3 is TGCGCCAGCAGCCCAGGGCTAGCGGGGGGGCAGGAGACCCAGTACTTC. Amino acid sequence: CASSPGLAGGQETQYF.

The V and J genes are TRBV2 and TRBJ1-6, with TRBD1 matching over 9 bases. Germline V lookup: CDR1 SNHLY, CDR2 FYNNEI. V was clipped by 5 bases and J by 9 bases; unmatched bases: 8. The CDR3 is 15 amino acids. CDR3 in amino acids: CASSKQGALVSPLHF. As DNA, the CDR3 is TGTGCCAGCAGTAAACAGGGGGCCTTAGTTTCACCCCTCCACTTT.

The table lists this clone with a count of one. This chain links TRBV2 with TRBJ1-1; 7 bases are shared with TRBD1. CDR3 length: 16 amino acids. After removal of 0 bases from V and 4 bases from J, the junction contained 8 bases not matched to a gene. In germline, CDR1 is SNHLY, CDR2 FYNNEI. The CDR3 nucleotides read TGTGCCAGCAGTGAAGCGCGGCAGGGGGTGGGCACTGAAGCTTTCTTT. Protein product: CASSEARQGVGTEAFF.

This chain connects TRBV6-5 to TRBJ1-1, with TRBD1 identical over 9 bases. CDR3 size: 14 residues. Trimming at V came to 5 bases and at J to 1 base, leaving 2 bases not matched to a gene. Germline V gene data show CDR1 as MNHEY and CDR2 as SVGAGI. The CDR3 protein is CASSPTGGNTEAFF. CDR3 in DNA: TGTGCCAGCAGTCCGACAGGGGGGAACACTGAAGCTTTCTTT.

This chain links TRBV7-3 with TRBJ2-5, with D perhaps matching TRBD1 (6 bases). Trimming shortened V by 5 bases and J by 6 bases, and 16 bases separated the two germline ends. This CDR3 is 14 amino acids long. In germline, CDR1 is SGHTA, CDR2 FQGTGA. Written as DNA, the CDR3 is TGTGCCAGCAGCCTACAGGGTGTAGGACAGACCCAGTACTTC. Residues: CASSLQGVGQTQYF.

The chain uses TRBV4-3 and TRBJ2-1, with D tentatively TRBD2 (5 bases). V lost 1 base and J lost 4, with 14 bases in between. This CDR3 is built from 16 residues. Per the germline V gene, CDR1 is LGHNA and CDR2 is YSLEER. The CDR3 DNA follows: TGCGCCAGCAGCCAAGTAGCGACGGCCGCGTACAATGAGCAGTTCTTC. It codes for CASSQVATAAYNEQFF.

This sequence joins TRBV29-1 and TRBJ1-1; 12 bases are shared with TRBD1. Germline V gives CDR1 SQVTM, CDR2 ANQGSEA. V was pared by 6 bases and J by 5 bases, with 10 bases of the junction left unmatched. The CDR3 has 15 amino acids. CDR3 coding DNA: TGCAGCGTCCTCCGGGACAGGGGGCGGACGACTGAAGCTTTCTTT. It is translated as CSVLRDRGRTTEAFF.

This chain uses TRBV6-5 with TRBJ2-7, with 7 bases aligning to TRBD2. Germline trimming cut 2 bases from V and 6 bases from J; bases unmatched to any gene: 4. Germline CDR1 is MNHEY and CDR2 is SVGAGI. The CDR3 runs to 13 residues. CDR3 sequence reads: CASSYREVTEQYF. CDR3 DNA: TGTGCCAGCAGTTACCGGGAGGTTACCGAGCAGTACTTC.

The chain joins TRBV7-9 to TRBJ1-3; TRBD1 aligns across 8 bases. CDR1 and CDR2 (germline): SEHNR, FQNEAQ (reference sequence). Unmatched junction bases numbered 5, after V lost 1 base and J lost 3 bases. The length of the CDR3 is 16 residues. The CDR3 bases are TGTGCCAGCAGCTTAGGTGGACAGGGAATTGGAAACACCATATATTTT. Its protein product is CASSLGGQGIGNTIYF.

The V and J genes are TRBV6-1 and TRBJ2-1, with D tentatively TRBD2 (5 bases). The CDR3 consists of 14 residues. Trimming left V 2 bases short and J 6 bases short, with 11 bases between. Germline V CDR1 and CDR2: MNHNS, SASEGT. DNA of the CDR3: TGTGCCAGCAGTGAAACGGGGTTTGTCAATGAGCAGTTCTTC. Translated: CASSETGFVNEQFF.

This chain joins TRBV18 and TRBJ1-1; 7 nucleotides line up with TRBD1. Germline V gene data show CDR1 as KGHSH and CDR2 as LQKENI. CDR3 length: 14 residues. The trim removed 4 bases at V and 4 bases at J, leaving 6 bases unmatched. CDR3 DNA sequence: TGTGCCAGCTCACTACGACAGGGAGGCACTGAAGCTTTCTTT. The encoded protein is CASSLRQGGTEAFF.